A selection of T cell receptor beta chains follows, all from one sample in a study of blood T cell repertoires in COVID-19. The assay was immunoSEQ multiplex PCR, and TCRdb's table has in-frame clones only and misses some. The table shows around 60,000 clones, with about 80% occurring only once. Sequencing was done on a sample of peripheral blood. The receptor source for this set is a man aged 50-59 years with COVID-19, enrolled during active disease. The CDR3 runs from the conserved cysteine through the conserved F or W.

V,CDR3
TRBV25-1,CASSLEGQGSNQPQHF
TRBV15,CATSISRKRGHPNTEAFF
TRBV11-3,CASSPRQGASNEQFF
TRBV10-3,CAISESGAHNTEAFF
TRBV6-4,CASSVSVGASSYNEQFF
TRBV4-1,CASSLRPGQGTDTQYF
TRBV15,CATSRARLTDTQYF
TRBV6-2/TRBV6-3,CASSYGLAGDTQYF
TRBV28,CASEETGHMNTEAFF
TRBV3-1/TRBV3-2,CASSHGLAGSTDTQYF
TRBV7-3,CASSLGVGSSYEQYF
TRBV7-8,CASSSDYGTGGEAFF
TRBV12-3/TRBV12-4,CASSLGQNTEAFF
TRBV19,CASSTSGTRVAEAFF
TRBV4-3,CASSQEVRRDTQYF
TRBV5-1,CASSHGTGRYSYEQYF
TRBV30,CAWSVLANQPQHF
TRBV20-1,CSASSRETQYF
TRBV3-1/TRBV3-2,CASSQDLNRAYEQYF
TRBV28,CASITGNNQPQHF
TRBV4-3,CASSQDSLRGGDNEQFF
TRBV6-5,CASRTDRVKETQYF
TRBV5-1,CASSSDRGIYGYTF
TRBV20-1,CSASPDNEQFF
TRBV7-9,CASSSSFGLDQPQHF
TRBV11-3,CASGNTGGAGANVLTF
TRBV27,CASSPQNGGFMEQYF
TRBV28,CASSLMWEGQFF
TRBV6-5,CASRTGFGNEQFF
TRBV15,CATSRDRVRGQPQHF
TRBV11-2,CASSHRQGAFGGELFF
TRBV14,CASSPLAGGPTDTQYF
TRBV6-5,CASSYRDKPYEQYF
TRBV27,CASSPPGSSYEQYF
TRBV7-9,CASSPTGGVTEAFF
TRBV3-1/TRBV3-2,CASSPYRDPYEQYF
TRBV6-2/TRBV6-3,CASSYSGTGAQPQHF
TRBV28,CASSFRGLPQHF
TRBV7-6,CASSPQGRARGYTF
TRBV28,CATQGASEKLFF
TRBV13,CASSRGQGKGEKLFF
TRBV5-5,CASTSGPDHRELFF
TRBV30,CAWSVGDTVPEQYF
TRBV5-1,CASSLINGGDEKLFF
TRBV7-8,CASSTRKGWDQPQHF
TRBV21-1,CASSKARGPRGEQYF
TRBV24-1,CATSEGQGEAFF
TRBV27,CASSSADGNTIYF
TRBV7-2,CASSLGSLIAGPPYEQYF
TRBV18,CASSLGIAGQGRKNTEAFF
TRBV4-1,CASSQALGGGLSVYTF
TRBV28,CASSLGGRDNEQFF
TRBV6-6,CASMSGGYSNQPQHF
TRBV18,CASSSDRRNQPQHF
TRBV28,CASITGGVNEKLFF
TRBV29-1,CSAGGAQGAGEKLFF
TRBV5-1,CASSWGSSSGGPQETQYF